The clone carrying this TCR beta chain appeared many times. Its antigen is currently unknown. The data originate from a study of early T cells in non-severe SARS-CoV-2 infection. Background on the study: The input, bulk RNA from unsorted whole blood, was sequenced, and chains were unpaired.

Deletions cut 7 bases from V and 4 bases from J, with 14 bases between. The germline gives CDR1 SNHLY, CDR2 FYNNEI. The CDR3 spans 14 residues. Molecules of cDNA were individually given unique molecular identifiers that were attached to them. TCRdb reprocessed the 5' RACE reads via MiXCR and lists one record per CDR3 protein. The table records around 70,000 distinct CDR3 sequences, 9.5% to 15% of them present only once. General study findings and limits: Clonotype matching in VDJdb favored anti-spike CD8 responses and did not capture private and CD4 specificities.

What was sequenced was whole blood. The clonotype was recovered from an adult who was a healthcare worker with PCR-confirmed SARS-CoV-2 infection or an uninfected control (not recorded which). This rearrangement joins TRBV2 to TRBJ1-5, with D possibly matching TRBD1 (6 bases). The CDR3 DNA follows: TGTGCCAGCAATGGGGGCAAGGGGAATCAGCCCCAGCATTTT. It encodes CASNGGKGNQPQHF.